This T cell receptor beta chain was identified during a study of shared clonotypes between healthy human individuals. Findings and caveats of the study: Some clonotypes were shared by all four sorted-subset donors, while others were not shared. The non-shared ones had lower generation probabilities than the shared ones.

The table came from immunoSEQ multiplex PCR; TCRdb's copy has only in-frame clones and leaves some out. The sample shows about 980,000 clones, 60% to 85% of them seen only once. Trimming removed 9 bases at V and 4 bases at J, with 30 bases between. The CDR3 length is 19 residues. CDR1 is LNHDA and CDR2 is SQIVND in the germline V gene (reference sequence). With respect to this clone: No antigen is known for it.

The receptor's source is a man aged 18 to 29 in good health. Sequencing was performed on memory CD4+ T cells sorted from blood. The subset is: CD45RA-negative fraction. The chain is built from TRBV19 and TRBJ2-2; tentative D call: TRBD1 (6 bases). CDR3 residues: CARSRDTHDRGSRTGELFF. CDR3 sequence (DNA): TGTGCCAGATCCCGGGACACCCATGACCGGGGATCACGCACCGGGGAGCTGTTTTTT.